Listed here is a single T cell receptor beta chain. What it binds is not known. These data come from a study of a mutant IDH1 vaccine in newly diagnosed glioma. Study-level background: The study gave patients eight vaccinations in weeks 1, 3, 5, 7, 11, 15, 19, 23. Patients received vaccination from 4-6 weeks after radiotherapy alone, or with temozolomide cycles. Whole-study results and caveats: Pseudoprogression apparently tracked independently of changes in top peripheral T cell clonotypes. Vaccine-induced immune responses occurred in 93.3% of patients.

This CDR3 has 12 amino acids. V lost 1 base and J lost 15, with 13 bases in between. Germline V gene lookup returns CDR1 MGHRA and CDR2 YSYEKL. TCRdb's copy holds only in-frame clones and misses some; the assay was immunoSEQ multiplex PCR. The sample has around 42,000 clones, 70% to 90% seen once; the top ten hold roughly 1.8%. This sample's time point: week 5, during vaccination. Alongside topical imiquimod, each dose of vaccine comprised 300 ug of mutant IDH1 20-mer peptide. V is TRBV4-1 and J is TRBJ2-1; D not resolved. This clonotype was sampled from a middle-aged man with glioma. This material consisted of PBMCs, taken from a glioma patient whose treatment included an IDH1 peptide vaccine. The CDR3 DNA sequence: TGCGCCAGCAGCCAAGGTCCCAGTTCGCGGTTCTTC. Its translation: CASSQGPSSRFF.